A selection of T cell receptor beta chains follows, all from one sample in a study of T cell responses to AZD1222 COVID-19 vaccine. TCRdb's table, derived via immunoSEQ multiplex PCR, lists solely in-frame clones and lacks some. The data show some 100,000 clones, around nine tenths seen once. The sample was peripheral blood, taken on day 0 of AZD1222 vaccination. These receptors all stem from an adult in good health. The CDR3 runs from the conserved cysteine through the conserved F or W. The listing skips clone size in some rows; elsewhere it reads once, few, many or a size class.

>TRBV4-1|.
CASSQDRMGNTEAFF
>TRBV4-1|.
CASSPYVGGLADTQYF
>TRBV5-1|.
CASSQGINTGGSYNSPLHF
>TRBV12-3/TRBV12-4|.
CASRETQYF
>TRBV28|.
CASSAGRGHTDTQYF
>TRBV7-2|few
CASSLGSAPYGYTF
>TRBV2|few
CASRTGQGARADTQYF
>TRBV9|.
CASSPTGQPLYSGNTIYF
>TRBV5-1|.
CASSPPRRGTSGTNSYNEQFF
>TRBV6-2/TRBV6-3|.
CASSLSRYEQYF
>TRBV27|.
CASSLGPTTNTGELFF
>TRBV4-3|.
CASSQDPVREGGTDTQYF
>TRBV3-1/TRBV3-2|.
CASSFRDRVFNEQFF
>TRBV6-2/TRBV6-3|.
CASSYGPLYGYTF
>TRBV5-1|.
CASPNRAPSWLSRGTEAFF
>TRBV20-1|.
CSASDRGLYDGYTF
>TRBV11-2|.
CASSLVRISYEQYF
>TRBV2|few
CASRPTGHYGYTF
>TRBV11-3|.
CASSLASGRAVEQFF
>TRBV6-5|.
CASNAAPRQPQHF
>TRBV5-1|.
CASSSPDPGNTEAFF
>TRBV5-1|once
CASSPGDLETQYF
>TRBV3-1/TRBV3-2|.
CASSFSHEQYF
>TRBV29-1|.
CSVRRQGDGYTF
>TRBV6-2/TRBV6-3|.
CASSYRERSEQYF
>TRBV19|.
CASSMVNQPQHF
>TRBV19|.
CASSAVSGNTIYF